This T cell receptor beta chain was sequenced for a study of T-cell memory formation after mild COVID-19 (dated by TCRdb to about 2021). Background on the whole study: TCR sequence clusters from the two donors were largely donor specific. Longitudinal TCRalpha and TCRbeta repertoire sequencing tracked T-cell clones expanding and contracting after mild COVID-19 in a couple of donors. The cohort comprised two young, previously healthy adult volunteers, one female and one male.

This clonotype was seen many times. No cognate antigen has been identified for it. No much larger clone exists at a distance of one base, and base qualities are not known. The full study reports these points: Some responding clones were found in pre-infection memory, which suggests that pre-existing cross-reactive memory T cells took part in the SARS-CoV-2 response. Only a couple of mild cases were covered by the study, and larger cohorts that include severe cases with pre-infection samples were considered necessary. From day 15 to 85, contracting clones showed balanced CD4/CD8 phenotypes, whereas a second wave of clones that expanded from day 15 to 37 leaned towards CD4+. Contracting CD4+ clones appeared mostly in the CM and EM memory subsets, whereas CD8+ clones were enriched in EMRA. SARS-CoV-2 specificity was not confirmed for the second-wave clones peaking on day 37.

The instrument given in TCRdb is Illumina NovaSeq 6000. Using 5'RACE with constant-segment primers, TCRalpha and TCRbeta cDNA libraries were constructed, with sample barcodes and unique molecular identifiers added in the process. Trizol reagent was used to extract RNA from every sample. The libraries were amplified in two PCR steps, and the second step added a second sample barcode and Illumina TruSeq adapters. Libraries were sequenced on an Illumina NovaSeq with 2 x 150 bp paired-end reads. In the authors' own workflow: The reads were demultiplexed and collapsed into UMI-guided consensus sequences using migec v1.2.7. Using mixcr v2.1.11, UMI consensuses were aligned to TRA and TRB V and J templates and then assembled into clonotypes. A clonotype was counted as expanded or contracted only if both edgeR and NoisET called the change significant, with noise models trained on biological replicates. edgeR calls used a false discovery rate-adjusted p below 0.01 and a log2 fold-change threshold of 1. As an exploratory analysis of dynamics, max-normalized trajectories of the 1000 most abundant clonotypes were examined with PCA combined with hierarchical clustering. Separately sequenced CD4+ and CD8+ repertoires were used to assign the CD4 or CD8 phenotype of responding clones. Starting from the raw public reads, TCRdb applied fastp trimming at Q25, assembled clones with MiXCR and retained in-frame beta chains. Merged by CDR3 protein, the rows form single entries marked with the most common genes and DNA. V and J calls and clone size were set by TCRdb, not the authors. Recorded for this sample are around 180,000 distinct CDR3 sequences; around a sixth of them occurred a single time. The top ten hold around 3.9% of the sample.

PBMCs were isolated by Ficoll-Paque density gradient centrifugation. This TCR was recovered from a man aged 18 to 30 who had mild COVID-19 (a few samples of this study predate the infection). The sample titles of this study are shuffled in the database, so cell type and time point are left out; the donor was told from shared clones. Material for sequencing was PBMCs or a T cell subset sorted from them (not recorded which).

The CDR3 protein: CASSPDLQETQYF. Here is the DNA: TGTGCCAGCTCACCGGACCTCCAAGAGACCCAGTACTTC. The chain couples TRBV18 to TRBJ2-5; the D gene assignment is ambiguous. Spanning cysteine to phenylalanine, the CDR3 consists of 13 amino acids. The DNA shown is the 39-base CDR3, in frame from base 1. V is reduced by 3 bases and J by 1 base, leaving a spacing of 6 bases between them. The germline V gene sets CDR1 to KGHSH and CDR2 to LQKENI.